Below are 20 T cell receptor beta chains sequenced from a single sample in a study of Ad26.COV2.S vaccination and SARS-CoV-2 variants. Treatment noted: roughly 18 received Ad26.COV2.S at low or high dose, single or two shots; a few received placebo; per-sample allocation not given. Sampling took place 63 days after the first vaccine or placebo injection. Repertoires were generated with immunoSEQ multiplex PCR, while TCRdb's copy carries only in-frame clones and drops some. The table lists about 320,000 clones, over 80% of them singletons. Source: peripheral blood, taken in a trial of Ad26.COV2.S vaccine versus placebo. These receptors were obtained from a person aged 18-65 years who received the Ad26.COV2.S COVID-19 vaccine or a placebo.

J is TRBJ2-7 and V is TRBV12-3 or TRBV12-4, with 8 positions matching TRBD1. The V and J ends lost 5 bases and 6 bases, in that order; junction bases with no gene match: 6. The CDR3 is made up of 13 amino acids. CDR3 nucleotide sequence: TGTGCCAGCAGTCGGACAGGGTTTAGCGAGCAGTACTTC. This encodes CASSRTGFSEQYF.

The chain carries TRBV2 and TRBJ1-2, with no clear D. Germline-derived CDR1 and CDR2 are SNHLY and FYNNEI. Between the trimmed V and J ends, which lost 7 bases and 8 bases, there was a span of 17 bases. This CDR3 has 13 amino acids. The CDR3 sequence: CASNRQPLYGYTF. CDR3 in DNA: TGTGCCAGCAATAGGCAGCCGCTATACGGCTACACCTTC.

This clone was observed a single time. This chain links TRBV27 with TRBJ2-2; weak D call: TRBD2 (6 bases). The ends were cut back, 8 bases at V and 6 bases at J, with 10 bases in the middle. Looked up from germline, CDR1 is MNHEY and CDR2 is SMNVEV (reference sequence). The CDR3 is made up of 12 amino acids. The CDR3 here is CASRRAAGELFF. The CDR3 DNA follows: TGTGCCAGCCGGAGGGCGGCCGGGGAGCTGTTTTTT.

This chain links TRBV7-2 with TRBJ2-7, with TRBD1 identical over 9 bases. The CDR3 sequence is 16 residues long. Germline V gene sequence: CDR1 SGHTA, CDR2 FQGNSA. Losses at the gene ends were 4 bases for V and 4 bases for J; bases not matched to a gene: 11. As DNA, the CDR3 is TGTGCCAGCAGCTCCATTTACCGGGACAGGGAATACGAGCAGTACTTC. It translates to CASSSIYRDREYEQYF.

V and J are TRBV5-5 and TRBJ2-1; a possible D gene is TRBD2 (6 bases). CDR1 is SGHKS, CDR2 YYEKEE, per germline (reference sequence). V was pared by 5 bases and J by 0 bases, with 18 bases between. This CDR3 has 17 amino acids. CDR3 sequence (DNA): TGTGCCAGCAGAGGGGACTTTCCTTTCAGCTCCTACAATGAGCAGTTCTTC. This sequence encodes CASRGDFPFSSYNEQFF.

The CDR3: CASSPDPGRSYGYTF. The CDR3 region has the DNA TGTGCCAGCAGCCCTGACCCGGGTCGTTCCTATGGCTACACCTTC. This sequence joins TRBV7-9 and TRBJ1-2; no clear D. The CDR3 runs to 15 residues. The ends were cut back, 5 bases at V and 4 bases at J, with 17 bases in the middle. The germline CDR1 and CDR2 sequences are SEHNR and FQNEAQ (reference sequence). Combining the CDR3 with reference TRBV7-9 and TRBJ1-2 gives the whole variable domain DTGVSQNPRHKITKRGQNVTFRCDPISEHNRLYWYRQTLGQGPEFLTYFQNEAQLEKSRLLSDRFSAERPKGSFSTLEIQRTEQGDSAMYLCASSPDPGRSYGYTFGSGTRLTVV.

V is TRBV5-1 and J is TRBJ1-4; D is possibly TRBD1 (6 bases). The CDR3 loop spans 14 amino acids. V lost 3 bases to trimming and J lost 5 bases, with 11 bases between them. CDR1 is SGHRS and CDR2 is YFSETQ in the germline V gene. CDR3 sequence reads: CASSWGAGNEKLFF. The CDR3, as DNA: TGCGCCAGCAGCTGGGGGGCAGGGAATGAAAAACTGTTTTTT.

The chain recombines TRBV7-2 with TRBJ1-6, with TRBD1 matching 8 bases. CDR1 is SGHTA and CDR2 is FQGNSA in the germline V gene. The CDR3 contains 13 residues. The junction had 8 bases not matched to a gene; V was cut back by 4 bases and J by 15 bases. The CDR3 DNA is TGTGCCAGCAGCTCAGGACAGGGCCTCAGCCTCCACTTT. This translates into CASSSGQGLSLHF.

This chain uses TRBV6-5 with TRBJ2-7; TRBD1 matches 9 bases. The CDR3 is 13 amino acids. V trimming: 9 bases; J trimming: 5 bases; junction bases outside the gene matches: 8. Germline CDR1 MNHEY, CDR2 SVGAGI. The CDR3 spells CASSDRGIHEQYF. The CDR3 DNA follows: TGTGCCAGTTCGGACAGGGGCATCCACGAGCAGTACTTC.

V and J are TRBV5-1 and TRBJ1-2; D not certain. CDR1 and CDR2 (germline): SGHRS, YFSETQ. This CDR3 is 12 amino acids long. V lost 4 bases and J lost 6, with 10 bases in between. CDR3 residues: CASSPTRDGYTF. Here the CDR3 DNA reads TGCGCCAGCAGCCCAACAAGGGATGGCTACACCTTC.

DNA for the CDR3: TGTGCCAGCAGTTCGGGGAACACTGAAGCTTTCTTT. Encoded protein: CASSSGNTEAFF. This chain uses TRBV28 with TRBJ1-1; D gene unclear. The V gene's germline CDR1 is MDHEN and CDR2 SYDVKM. Trimming took off 4 bases at V and 1 base at J, with 4 bases between the two ends. The CDR3 extends over 12 amino acids.

This clone came up many times. The V gene is TRBV7-8, the J gene TRBJ1-5; the D is unclear. CDR3 length equals 16 residues. The V end lost 1 base, the J end lost 4 bases, and 14 bases lay between the germline ends. Per germline, CDR1 SGHVS and CDR2 FQNEAQ. As DNA, the CDR3 is TGTGCCAGCAGCTTAGAGTGGTGGAGGGATAATCAGCCCCAGCATTTT. Protein: CASSLEWWRDNQPQHF.

CDR3 residues: CSVGTSGGPETQYF. CDR3 bases: TGCAGCGTTGGGACTAGCGGGGGACCAGAGACCCAGTACTTC. The chain has TRBV29-1 and TRBJ2-5, with 13 bases fitting TRBD2. J gave up 4 bases and V 4 bases, and 3 bases lay outside the gene matches. CDR1 and CDR2 (germline): SQVTM, ANQGSEA. This CDR3 region has 14 residues.

This clone was recorded only once. The rearrangement joins TRBV7-9 to TRBJ1-2, with 7 bases identical to TRBD1. V trimming: 1 base; J trimming: 4 bases; junction bases outside the gene matches: 3. The CDR3 loop spans 14 amino acids. The V gene's germline CDR1 is SEHNR and CDR2 FQNEAQ (reference sequence). The CDR3 loop is CASSLVGQVYGYTF. The CDR3 bases are TGTGCCAGCAGCTTAGTTGGACAGGTCTATGGCTACACCTTC.

V is TRBV5-1 and J is TRBJ1-2, with 7 bases lining up with TRBD1. Germline-derived CDR1 and CDR2 are SGHRS and YFSETQ. The CDR3 runs to 15 residues. V lost 2 bases and J lost 2; bases outside the gene matches: 6. DNA for the CDR3: TGCGCCAGCAGCTTAACAGGGGATTTAAACTATGGCTACACCTTC. This encodes CASSLTGDLNYGYTF.

The gene calls are TRBV30 and TRBJ2-5, with 8 bases that match TRBD2. V shed 0 bases, J shed 4 bases, and the junction held 4 bases outside the gene matches. This CDR3 is built from 14 residues. In germline, CDR1 is GTSNPN, CDR2 SVGIG (reference sequence). CDR3 amino acids: CAWSVGGATETQYF. The CDR3 DNA is TGTGCCTGGAGTGTCGGGGGGGCTACAGAGACCCAGTACTTC.

The gene calls are TRBV5-4 and TRBJ1-1, with D perhaps matching TRBD1 (6 bases). The length of the CDR3 is 14 residues. Trimming took off 4 bases at V and 0 bases at J, with 10 bases between the two ends. Germline V gene data show CDR1 as SGHNT and CDR2 as YYREEE (reference sequence). DNA for the CDR3: TGTGCCAGCAGCCTCTGGACAGTGAACACTGAAGCTTTCTTT. Protein: CASSLWTVNTEAFF.

The chain recombines TRBV30 with TRBJ1-4; D not certain. Germline CDR1 and CDR2: GTSNPN and SVGIG (reference sequence). V was cut by 0 bases and J by 7 bases, with 9 bases left in between. The CDR3 is 13 residues long. CDR3: CAWSVGSGEKLFF. The CDR3 DNA is TGTGCCTGGAGTGTTGGCTCGGGTGAAAAACTGTTTTTT.

The sample holds one count of this clone. The chain couples TRBV2 to TRBJ1-5, with a weak D call TRBD1 (5 bases). The germline V and J ends were trimmed by 7 bases and 3 bases, with 10 bases remaining between them. The CDR3 runs 13 residues. Germline CDR1 is SNHLY and CDR2 is FYNNEI. CDR3 residues: CASTGADNQPQHF. DNA for the CDR3: TGTGCCAGCACCGGGGCCGACAATCAGCCCCAGCATTTT.

The genes are TRBV7-9 and TRBJ2-7, with D unresolved. This CDR3 region has 18 residues. V was pared by 1 base and J by 6 bases, with 25 bases between. Per the germline V gene, CDR1 is SEHNR and CDR2 is FQNEAQ (reference sequence). CDR3 nucleotide sequence: TGTGCCAGCAGCTTAGGTCTTGGTAGTTTAGGAGTTCGGTCCGAGCAGTACTTC. Translating gives CASSLGLGSLGVRSEQYF.